The rows below give T cell receptor beta chains drawn from one sample of a study of T cell responses to AZD1222 COVID-19 vaccine. Sequencing was performed with immunoSEQ multiplex PCR; in TCRdb, only in-frame clones are kept and a portion is missing. The sample has roughly 99,000 clones, 90% to 95% seen once; the top ten hold approximately 9%. The material was peripheral blood, obtained 28 days after the second AZD1222 dose. Receptor source: an adult who received the AZD1222 COVID-19 vaccine. CDR3s include the opening cysteine and the closing phenylalanine or tryptophan. A D gene is named only where the DNA matches it firmly. Not all rows give a size; the values are once, few, many and, for expanded clones, a class.

abundance: NA; j_gene: TRBJ2-1; d_gene: NA; v_gene: TRBV29-1; CDR3nt: TGCAGCGGGGTAAGCTCCTACAATGAGCAGTTCTTC; CDR3aa: CSGVSSYNEQFF
abundance: NA; j_gene: TRBJ2-7; d_gene: TRBD1; v_gene: TRBV27; CDR3nt: TGTGCCAGCAGTGTCCGGGACAGCTTCTCCTACGAGCAGTACTTC; CDR3aa: CASSVRDSFSYEQYF
abundance: NA; j_gene: TRBJ2-5; d_gene: TRBD2; v_gene: TRBV27; CDR3nt: TGTGCCAGCAGTTCAATTCTAGCGGGAGTAGGGGAGACCCAGTACTTC; CDR3aa: CASSSILAGVGETQYF
abundance: medium-sized; j_gene: TRBJ2-1; d_gene: NA; v_gene: TRBV4-3; CDR3nt: TGCGCCAGCAGCCAAGAGACTCCGGAGAATGAGCAGTTCTTC; CDR3aa: CASSQETPENEQFF
abundance: NA; j_gene: TRBJ2-7; d_gene: TRBD2; v_gene: TRBV18; CDR3nt: TGTGCCAGCTCAGATACTAGCGGTATCTATTACGAGCAGTACTTC; CDR3aa: CASSDTSGIYYEQYF
abundance: NA; j_gene: TRBJ1-4; d_gene: NA; v_gene: TRBV7-9; CDR3nt: TGTGCCAGCAGCTCCTGGACGGGTGGAGGCGAAAAACTGTTTTTT; CDR3aa: CASSSWTGGGEKLFF
abundance: NA; j_gene: TRBJ2-5; d_gene: NA; v_gene: TRBV12-3/TRBV12-4; CDR3nt: TGTGCCAGCGAGGGCCTGGAGACCCAGTACTTC; CDR3aa: CASEGLETQYF
abundance: NA; j_gene: TRBJ1-1; d_gene: NA; v_gene: TRBV11-3; CDR3nt: TGTGCCAGCAGCTTGAGATCGGGGGGGACTGAAGCTTTCTTT; CDR3aa: CASSLRSGGTEAFF
abundance: NA; j_gene: TRBJ2-7; d_gene: NA; v_gene: TRBV28; CDR3nt: TGTGCCAGCAGTCTTCTCGGAGAGCAGTACTTC; CDR3aa: CASSLLGEQYF
abundance: few; j_gene: TRBJ1-1; d_gene: NA; v_gene: TRBV25-1; CDR3nt: TGTGCCAGCAGTGGATTCACTGAAGCTTTCTTT; CDR3aa: CASSGFTEAFF
abundance: NA; j_gene: TRBJ1-1; d_gene: NA; v_gene: TRBV7-9; CDR3nt: TGTGCCAGCAGCAAACGAACAGGTTATAACACTGAAGCTTTCTTT; CDR3aa: CASSKRTGYNTEAFF
abundance: NA; j_gene: TRBJ1-3; d_gene: NA; v_gene: TRBV21-1; CDR3nt: TGTGCCAGCAGCTCGATCTTGGACAGCGACTCTGGAAACACCATATATTTT; CDR3aa: CASSSILDSDSGNTIYF
abundance: NA; j_gene: TRBJ2-3; d_gene: TRBD2; v_gene: TRBV5-6; CDR3nt: TGTGCCAGCAGTCAGATTGAGCGGGACACAGATACGCAGTATTTT; CDR3aa: CASSQIERDTDTQYF
abundance: NA; j_gene: TRBJ1-1; d_gene: NA; v_gene: TRBV27; CDR3nt: TGTGCCAGCAGGCTCAATGGGGGGGCGAGATATACTGAAGCTTTCTTT; CDR3aa: CASRLNGGARYTEAFF
abundance: NA; j_gene: TRBJ1-4; d_gene: TRBD1; v_gene: TRBV10-3; CDR3nt: TGTGCCATCAGTGGGGAGACAGGGAATCTGAAGGAAAAACTGTTTTTT; CDR3aa: CAISGETGNLKEKLFF
abundance: once; j_gene: TRBJ1-1; d_gene: TRBD1; v_gene: TRBV19; CDR3nt: TGTGCCAGTAGCCTGGTGAAGGGGGCCATGAACACTGAAGCTTTCTTT; CDR3aa: CASSLVKGAMNTEAFF
abundance: NA; j_gene: TRBJ2-7; d_gene: TRBD1; v_gene: TRBV10-3; CDR3nt: TGTGCCATCAGTGCCCCCCAACAGGGGTCCTACGAGCAGTACTTC; CDR3aa: CAISAPQQGSYEQYF
abundance: NA; j_gene: TRBJ1-5; d_gene: NA; v_gene: TRBV10-3; CDR3nt: TGTGCCATCCGCGATGGGGGTAGCAATCAGCCCCAGCATTTT; CDR3aa: CAIRDGGSNQPQHF
abundance: NA; j_gene: TRBJ1-3; d_gene: NA; v_gene: TRBV5-1; CDR3nt: TGCGCCAGCAGCTTGGGGGCAACGGGAGCTGGAAACACCATATATTTT; CDR3aa: CASSLGATGAGNTIYF
abundance: NA; j_gene: TRBJ2-1; d_gene: TRBD2; v_gene: TRBV4-1; CDR3nt: TGCGCCAGCAGCCAAGTACTAGCGGGGGGTGGAGGTGAGCAGTTCTTC; CDR3aa: CASSQVLAGGGGEQFF
abundance: NA; j_gene: TRBJ1-5; d_gene: NA; v_gene: TRBV7-8; CDR3nt: TGTGCCAGCAGCTTTTTGGGGGGGAATCAGCCCCAGCATTTT; CDR3aa: CASSFLGGNQPQHF
abundance: once; j_gene: TRBJ2-2; d_gene: NA; v_gene: TRBV6-5; CDR3nt: TGTGCCAGCAGTTACTCCACCCCAGGGGCCGGGGAGCTGTTTTTT; CDR3aa: CASSYSTPGAGELFF
abundance: NA; j_gene: TRBJ1-5; d_gene: TRBD1; v_gene: TRBV28; CDR3nt: TGTGCCAGCAGGACCGGGACAGGGGTAGTGGTTCAGCCCCAGCATTTT; CDR3aa: CASRTGTGVVVQPQHF
abundance: NA; j_gene: TRBJ2-1; d_gene: TRBD2; v_gene: TRBV9; CDR3nt: TGTGCCAGCAGCCCGGGACTAGCGGGGGGGGATGAGCAGTTCTTC; CDR3aa: CASSPGLAGGDEQFF